This T cell receptor (beta chain) was identified in a study of early T cells in non-severe SARS-CoV-2 infection. Whole-study context: Chains were not paired, and sequencing was done on bulk RNA from unsorted whole blood. The study's findings and limits: Clonotype matching in VDJdb favored anti-spike CD8 responses and did not capture private and CD4 specificities.

TCRdb re-analysed the 5' RACE reads in MiXCR, keeping a single row per CDR3 protein. The data show approximately 62,000 distinct CDR3 sequences, 12% seen once. Notes on this clonotype: What it binds is unknown.

The receptor comes from an adult who was a healthcare worker with PCR-confirmed SARS-CoV-2 infection or an uninfected control (not recorded which). Sequencing used whole blood.

The CDR3 DNA sequence: TGTGCCAGCAGCCACGGGCAGGGGGACTATGGCTACACCTTC. This gives the protein CASSHGQGDYGYTF. The J gene is TRBJ1-2, the V gene TRBV6-6; 7 bases are a match to TRBD1. The CDR3 sequence is 14 residues long. Germline V CDR1 and CDR2: MNHNY, SVGAGI (reference sequence). Trimming cost V 6 bases and J 3 bases; bases outside gene matches: 7.